These T cell receptor beta chains were read from a single sample in a study of shared clonotypes between healthy human individuals. Profiled with immunoSEQ multiplex PCR; TCRdb holds only in-frame clones, not every one. The sample carries 630,000 or so clones, about 98% recorded once. Sequencing was carried out using naive CD8+ T cells sorted from blood. Receptors were obtained from a man aged 25-40 years in good health. Each CDR3 is given with its conserved first and last residue. A clone size is listed for some rows: how often the clone was seen (once, few, many), or a class if it is expanded.

J gene: TRBJ2-7; clone size: .; V gene: TRBV27; CDR3 protein: CASRENLAGVAEQYF
J gene: TRBJ2-7; clone size: .; V gene: TRBV18; CDR3 protein: CASSPDNSYEQYF
J gene: TRBJ1-1; clone size: .; V gene: TRBV5-1; CDR3 protein: CASSFRGQNTEAFF
J gene: TRBJ2-7; clone size: .; V gene: TRBV29-1; CDR3 protein: CSASGGLARVYEQYF
J gene: TRBJ2-7; clone size: .; V gene: TRBV7-6; CDR3 protein: CASSLEAASGRAGEQYF
J gene: TRBJ2-5; clone size: .; V gene: TRBV5-1; CDR3 protein: CASSHRDSGTETQYF
J gene: TRBJ2-1; clone size: .; V gene: TRBV27; CDR3 protein: CASSLTGSYNEQFF
J gene: TRBJ1-5; clone size: .; V gene: TRBV6-5; CDR3 protein: CASSYGGNQPQHF
J gene: TRBJ1-5; clone size: .; V gene: TRBV19; CDR3 protein: CASIQSGGGNQPQHF
J gene: TRBJ2-7; clone size: .; V gene: TRBV27; CDR3 protein: CASSSAGAPYEQYF
J gene: TRBJ1-2; clone size: .; V gene: TRBV5-6; CDR3 protein: CASSLGSGYTF
J gene: TRBJ2-7; clone size: .; V gene: TRBV29-1; CDR3 protein: CSVAEISYEQYF
J gene: TRBJ1-1; clone size: .; V gene: TRBV4-1; CDR3 protein: CASSQARGGYTEAFF
J gene: TRBJ1-2; clone size: .; V gene: TRBV29-1; CDR3 protein: CSVIAGQGPYPYGYTF
J gene: TRBJ2-1; clone size: once; V gene: TRBV11-2; CDR3 protein: CASSLEAGFEQFF
J gene: TRBJ2-5; clone size: .; V gene: TRBV19; CDR3 protein: CASSMGQGMETQYF
J gene: TRBJ1-5; clone size: .; V gene: TRBV9; CDR3 protein: CASSGGTENNQPQHF
J gene: TRBJ2-3; clone size: once; V gene: TRBV9; CDR3 protein: CASSLSPKAVSLSDTQYF
J gene: TRBJ2-1; clone size: once; V gene: TRBV7-2; CDR3 protein: CASSPPWGASYNEQFF
J gene: TRBJ2-7; clone size: .; V gene: TRBV20-1; CDR3 protein: CSARKYEQYF
J gene: TRBJ2-1; clone size: .; V gene: TRBV29-1; CDR3 protein: CSVGISGKDEQFF
J gene: TRBJ1-2; clone size: .; V gene: TRBV23-1; CDR3 protein: CASSHGGSSRGYTF
J gene: TRBJ2-7; clone size: .; V gene: TRBV7-9; CDR3 protein: CASSNRGAYEQYF
J gene: TRBJ2-7; clone size: .; V gene: TRBV27; CDR3 protein: CASRLSRGSPYEQYF
J gene: TRBJ2-2; clone size: .; V gene: TRBV28; CDR3 protein: CASSSHRDSTGELFF
J gene: TRBJ2-2; clone size: .; V gene: TRBV7-9; CDR3 protein: CASSHTSGSGTGELFF
J gene: TRBJ2-3; clone size: .; V gene: TRBV29-1; CDR3 protein: CSVDTTGSSADTQYF
J gene: TRBJ2-1; clone size: .; V gene: TRBV4-2; CDR3 protein: CASSRGTASYNEQFF
J gene: TRBJ2-1; clone size: .; V gene: TRBV27; CDR3 protein: CASSRGGGLAERSEQFF
J gene: TRBJ2-1; clone size: .; V gene: TRBV5-1; CDR3 protein: CASSPSGNNYNEQFF
J gene: TRBJ2-2; clone size: .; V gene: TRBV6-5; CDR3 protein: CASSYGVGTGELFF
J gene: TRBJ1-1; clone size: .; V gene: TRBV30; CDR3 protein: CAWSVLLPLGNTEAFF
J gene: TRBJ2-7; clone size: .; V gene: TRBV9; CDR3 protein: CASSDRDTGTYEQYF
J gene: TRBJ2-1; clone size: once; V gene: TRBV6-5; CDR3 protein: CASSYSLAGDNEQFF
J gene: TRBJ1-1; clone size: .; V gene: TRBV5-1; CDR3 protein: CASSTRTANTEAFF
J gene: TRBJ2-1; clone size: .; V gene: TRBV5-4; CDR3 protein: CASSPGTAAYNEQFF
J gene: TRBJ2-5; clone size: .; V gene: TRBV2; CDR3 protein: CASMKTSEQETQYF
J gene: TRBJ2-7; clone size: .; V gene: TRBV11-2; CDR3 protein: CASSLDRENYEQYF
J gene: TRBJ1-2; clone size: .; V gene: TRBV29-1; CDR3 protein: CSVGTPFGYTF
J gene: TRBJ2-5; clone size: .; V gene: TRBV7-9; CDR3 protein: CASSFDRGLGETQYF
J gene: TRBJ2-7; clone size: .; V gene: TRBV6-6; CDR3 protein: CASSYLSGRSSYEQYF
J gene: TRBJ1-1; clone size: .; V gene: TRBV15; CDR3 protein: CATSRVEFSTEAFF
J gene: TRBJ2-7; clone size: .; V gene: TRBV14; CDR3 protein: CASSQAGTSYEQYF
J gene: TRBJ2-3; clone size: .; V gene: TRBV14; CDR3 protein: CASSQAGRDTQYF
J gene: TRBJ2-1; clone size: .; V gene: TRBV6-1; CDR3 protein: CASSGTGGAEGLAGEQFF
J gene: TRBJ2-1; clone size: .; V gene: TRBV27; CDR3 protein: CASSLPNNEQFF
J gene: TRBJ2-1; clone size: .; V gene: TRBV6-6; CDR3 protein: CASIGLAGVSYNEQFF
J gene: TRBJ2-7; clone size: .; V gene: TRBV7-6; CDR3 protein: CASGRGQGRNEQYF
J gene: TRBJ2-7; clone size: .; V gene: TRBV6-1; CDR3 protein: CASRRYEQYF
J gene: TRBJ2-7; clone size: .; V gene: TRBV9; CDR3 protein: CASSRGTYEQYF
J gene: TRBJ2-5; clone size: once; V gene: TRBV29-1; CDR3 protein: CSGAVGEGQETQYF
J gene: TRBJ2-1; clone size: .; V gene: TRBV27; CDR3 protein: CASISIYNEQFF
J gene: TRBJ2-7; clone size: .; V gene: TRBV29-1; CDR3 protein: CSVDGTLGGGDYYEQYF
J gene: TRBJ2-7; clone size: .; V gene: TRBV5-1; CDR3 protein: CASSLAGEGMGYEQYF
J gene: TRBJ2-5; clone size: .; V gene: TRBV9; CDR3 protein: CASSEGAGVGETQYF
J gene: TRBJ2-7; clone size: once; V gene: TRBV6-5; CDR3 protein: CASGDYEQYF
J gene: TRBJ2-1; clone size: .; V gene: TRBV10-2; CDR3 protein: CASSGLAGLLDEQFF
J gene: TRBJ1-2; clone size: .; V gene: TRBV12-5; CDR3 protein: CASGLGGVGYGYTF
J gene: TRBJ2-5; clone size: .; V gene: TRBV7-2; CDR3 protein: CASSLGDAYQETQYF
J gene: TRBJ2-1; clone size: .; V gene: TRBV7-6; CDR3 protein: CASSLVPSDAGGGYNEQFF